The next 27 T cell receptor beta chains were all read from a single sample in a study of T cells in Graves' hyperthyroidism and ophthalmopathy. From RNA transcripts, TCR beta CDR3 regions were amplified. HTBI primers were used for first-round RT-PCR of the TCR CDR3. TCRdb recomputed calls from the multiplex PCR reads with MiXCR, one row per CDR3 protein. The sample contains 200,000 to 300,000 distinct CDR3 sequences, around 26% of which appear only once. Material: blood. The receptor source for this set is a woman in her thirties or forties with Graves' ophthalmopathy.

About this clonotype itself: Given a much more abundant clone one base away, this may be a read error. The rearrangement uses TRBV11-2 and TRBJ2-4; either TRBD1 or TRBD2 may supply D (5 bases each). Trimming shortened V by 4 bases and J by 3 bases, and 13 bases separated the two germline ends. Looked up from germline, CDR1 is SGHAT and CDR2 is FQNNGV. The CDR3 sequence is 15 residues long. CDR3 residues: CASSSRGVVKNIQYF. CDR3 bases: TGTGCCAGCAGCTCCAGAGGGGTGGTCAAAAACATTCAGTACTTC.

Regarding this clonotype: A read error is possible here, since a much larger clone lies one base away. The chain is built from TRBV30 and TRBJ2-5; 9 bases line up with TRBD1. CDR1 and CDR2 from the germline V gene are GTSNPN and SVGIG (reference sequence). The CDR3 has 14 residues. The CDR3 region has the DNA TGTGCCTGGTCGGGACAGGGTAATCGAGAGACCCTGTACTTC. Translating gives CAWSGQGNRETLYF.

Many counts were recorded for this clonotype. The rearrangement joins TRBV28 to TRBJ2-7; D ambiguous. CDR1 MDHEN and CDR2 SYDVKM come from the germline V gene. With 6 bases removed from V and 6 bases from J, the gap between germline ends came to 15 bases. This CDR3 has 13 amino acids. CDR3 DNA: TGTGCCAGCAGCGGACCTCTCGTGGGCGAGCAGTACTTC. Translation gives CASSGPLVGEQYF.

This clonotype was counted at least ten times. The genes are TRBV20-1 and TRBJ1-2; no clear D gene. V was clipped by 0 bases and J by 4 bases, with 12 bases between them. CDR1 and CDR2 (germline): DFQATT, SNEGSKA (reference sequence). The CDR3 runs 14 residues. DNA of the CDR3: TGCAGTGCTAGAGATTCCGGATCCCTCTATGGCTACACCTTC. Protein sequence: CSARDSGSLYGYTF.

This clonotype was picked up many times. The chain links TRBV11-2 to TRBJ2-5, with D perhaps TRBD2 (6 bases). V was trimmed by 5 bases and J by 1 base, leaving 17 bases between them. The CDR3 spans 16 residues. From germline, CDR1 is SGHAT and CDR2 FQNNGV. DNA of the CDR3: TGTGCCAGCAGCCCCCGGGGTAGCGGTGTCCAAGAGACCCAGTACTTC. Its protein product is CASSPRGSGVQETQYF.

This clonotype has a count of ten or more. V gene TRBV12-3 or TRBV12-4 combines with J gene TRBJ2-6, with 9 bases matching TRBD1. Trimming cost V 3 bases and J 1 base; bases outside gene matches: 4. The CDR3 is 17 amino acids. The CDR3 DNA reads TGTGCCAGCAGTTTTATCGGGACAGGGTCTGGGGCCAACGTCCTGACTTTC. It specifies CASSFIGTGSGANVLTF.

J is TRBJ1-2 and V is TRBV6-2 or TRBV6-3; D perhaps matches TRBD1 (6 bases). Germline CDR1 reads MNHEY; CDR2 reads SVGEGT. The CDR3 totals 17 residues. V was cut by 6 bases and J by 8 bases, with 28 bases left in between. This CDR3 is CASRYLPDRLLVGGYTF. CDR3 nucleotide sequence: TGTGCCAGCAGATACCTCCCTGACAGGCTTTTGGTGGGAGGCTACACCTTC.

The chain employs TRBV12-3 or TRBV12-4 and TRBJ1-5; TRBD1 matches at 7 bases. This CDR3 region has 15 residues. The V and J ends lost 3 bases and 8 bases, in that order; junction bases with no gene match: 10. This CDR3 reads CASSFRSRGLKPQHF. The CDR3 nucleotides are TGTGCCAGCAGTTTTAGGAGCAGGGGGTTGAAGCCCCAGCATTTT.

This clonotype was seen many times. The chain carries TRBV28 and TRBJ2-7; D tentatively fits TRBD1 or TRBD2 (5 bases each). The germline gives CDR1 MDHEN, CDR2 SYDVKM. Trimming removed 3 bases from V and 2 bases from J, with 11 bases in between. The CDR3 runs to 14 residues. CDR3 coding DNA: TGTGCCAGCAGTTTCGGGCAGGGACCCTACGAGCAGTACTTC. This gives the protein CASSFGQGPYEQYF.

CDR3 residues: CASSYATGWGNTEAFF. In DNA, the CDR3 is TGTGCCAGCAGTTACGCGACGGGTTGGGGGAACACTGAAGCTTTCTTT. This sequence joins TRBV6-5 and TRBJ1-1, with unresolved D. The CDR3 has 16 amino acids. V lost 2 bases and J 1 base, leaving 14 bases between the germline ends. Germline V lookup: CDR1 MNHEY, CDR2 SVGAGI.

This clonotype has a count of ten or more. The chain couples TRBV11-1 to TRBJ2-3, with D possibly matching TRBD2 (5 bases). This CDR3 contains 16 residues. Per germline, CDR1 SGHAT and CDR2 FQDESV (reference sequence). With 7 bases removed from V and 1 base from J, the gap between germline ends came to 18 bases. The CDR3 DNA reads TGTGCCAGCAACCCATACGGGAATGAGGGCACAGATACGCAGTATTTT. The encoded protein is CASNPYGNEGTDTQYF.

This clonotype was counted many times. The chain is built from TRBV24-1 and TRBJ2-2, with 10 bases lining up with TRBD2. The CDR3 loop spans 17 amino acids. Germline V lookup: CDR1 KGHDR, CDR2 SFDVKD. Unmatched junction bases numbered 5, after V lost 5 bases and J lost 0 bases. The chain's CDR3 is CATSALAGGPNTGELFF. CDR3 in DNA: TGTGCCACCAGTGCCTTAGCGGGAGGACCGAACACCGGGGAGCTGTTTTTT.

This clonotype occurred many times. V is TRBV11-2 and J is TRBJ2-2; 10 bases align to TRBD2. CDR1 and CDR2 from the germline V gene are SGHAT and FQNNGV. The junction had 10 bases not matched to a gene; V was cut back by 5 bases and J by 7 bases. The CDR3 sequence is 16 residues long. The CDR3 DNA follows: TGTGCCAGCAGCCACCAGCGGGAGGGGGCCGGCGGGGAGCTGTTTTTT. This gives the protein CASSHQREGAGGELFF.

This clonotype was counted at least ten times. This CDR3 is CASSTVGTEAFF. CDR3 nucleotides: TGTGCCAGCAGTACAGTGGGCACTGAAGCTTTCTTT. The chain links TRBV6-2 or TRBV6-3 to TRBJ1-1; the D is unclear. V shed 5 bases and J shed 4 bases, with 8 bases lying between them. Germline loops: CDR1 MNHEY, CDR2 SVGEGT. This CDR3 contains 12 residues.

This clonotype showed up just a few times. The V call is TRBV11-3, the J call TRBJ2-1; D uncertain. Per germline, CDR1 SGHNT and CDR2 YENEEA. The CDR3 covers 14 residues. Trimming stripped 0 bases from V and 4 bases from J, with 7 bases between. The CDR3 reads CASSLDSVYNEQFF. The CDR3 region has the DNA TGTGCCAGCAGCTTAGATTCAGTATACAATGAGCAGTTCTTC.

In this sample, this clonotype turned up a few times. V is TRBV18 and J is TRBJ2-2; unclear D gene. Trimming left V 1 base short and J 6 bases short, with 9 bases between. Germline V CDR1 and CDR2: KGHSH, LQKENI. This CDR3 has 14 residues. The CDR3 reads CASSPLRTAGELFF. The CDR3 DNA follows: TGTGCCAGCTCACCACTAAGGACGGCCGGGGAGCTGTTTTTT. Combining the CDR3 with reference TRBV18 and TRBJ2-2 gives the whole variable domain NAGVMQNPRHLVRRRGQEARLRCSPMKGHSHVYWYRQLPEEGLKFMVYLQKENIIDESGMPKERFSAEFPKEGPSILRIQQVVRGDSAAYFCASSPLRTAGELFFGEGSRLTVL.

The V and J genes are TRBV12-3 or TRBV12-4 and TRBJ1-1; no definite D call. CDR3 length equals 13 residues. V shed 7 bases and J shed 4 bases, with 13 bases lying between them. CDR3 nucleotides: TGTGCCAGCAATAGACGGGATAGCACTGAAGCTTTCTTT. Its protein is CASNRRDSTEAFF.

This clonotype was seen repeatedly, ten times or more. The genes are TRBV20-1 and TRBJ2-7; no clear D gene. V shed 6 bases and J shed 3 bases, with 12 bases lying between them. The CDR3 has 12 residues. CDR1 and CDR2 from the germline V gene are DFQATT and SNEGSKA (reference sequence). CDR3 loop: CSAPAVGYEQYF. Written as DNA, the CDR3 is TGCAGTGCCCCGGCAGTAGGCTACGAGCAGTACTTC.

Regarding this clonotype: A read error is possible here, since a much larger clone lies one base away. The CDR3 sequence is CSASNAGLGPDSQYF. The DNA for the CDR3 is TGCAGTGCTAGCAACGCGGGGCTGGGGCCAGATTCGCAGTATTTT. The gene calls are TRBV20-1 and TRBJ2-3, with D tentatively TRBD2 (6 bases). Germline CDR1 DFQATT, CDR2 SNEGSKA (reference sequence). The CDR3 loop spans 15 amino acids.

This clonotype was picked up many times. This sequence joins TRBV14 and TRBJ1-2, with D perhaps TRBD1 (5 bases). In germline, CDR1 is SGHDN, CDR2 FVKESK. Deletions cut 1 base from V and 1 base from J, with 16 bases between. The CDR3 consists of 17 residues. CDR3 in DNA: TGTGCCAGCAGCCAAGCACCGGACAAGATCTATAACTATGGCTACACCTTC. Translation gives CASSQAPDKIYNYGYTF.

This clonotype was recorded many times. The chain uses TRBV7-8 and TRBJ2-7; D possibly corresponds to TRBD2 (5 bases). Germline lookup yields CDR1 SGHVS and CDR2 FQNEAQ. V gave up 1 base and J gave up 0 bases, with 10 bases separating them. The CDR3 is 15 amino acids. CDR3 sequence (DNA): TGTGCCAGCAGCTTAGGTCTAGCCCCCTCCTACGAGCAGTACTTC. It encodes CASSLGLAPSYEQYF. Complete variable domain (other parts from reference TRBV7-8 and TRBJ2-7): GAGVSQSPRYKVAKRGQDVALRCDPISGHVSLFWYQQALGQGPEFLTYFQNEAQLDKSGLPSDRFFAERPEGSVSTLKIQRTQQEDSAVYLCASSLGLAPSYEQYFGPGTRLTVT.

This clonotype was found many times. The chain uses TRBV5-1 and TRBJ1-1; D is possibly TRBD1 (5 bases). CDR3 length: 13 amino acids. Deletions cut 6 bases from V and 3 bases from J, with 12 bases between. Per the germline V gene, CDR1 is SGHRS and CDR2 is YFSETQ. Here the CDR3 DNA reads TGCGCCAGCAACCAGGAGGGGTACACTGAAGCTTTCTTT. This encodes CASNQEGYTEAFF. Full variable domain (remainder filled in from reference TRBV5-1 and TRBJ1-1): KAGVTQTPRYLIKTRGQQVTLSCSPISGHRSVSWYQQTPGQGLQFLFEYFSETQRNKGNFPGRFSGRQFSNSRSEMNVSTLELGDSALYLCASNQEGYTEAFFGQGTRLTVV.

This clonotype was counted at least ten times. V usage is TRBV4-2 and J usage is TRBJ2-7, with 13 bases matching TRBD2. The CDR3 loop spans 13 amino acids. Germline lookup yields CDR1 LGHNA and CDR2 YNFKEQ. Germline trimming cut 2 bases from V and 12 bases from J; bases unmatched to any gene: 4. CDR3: CASSQLLAGGPYF. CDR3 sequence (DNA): TGTGCCAGCAGCCAACTACTAGCGGGAGGGCCGTACTTC.

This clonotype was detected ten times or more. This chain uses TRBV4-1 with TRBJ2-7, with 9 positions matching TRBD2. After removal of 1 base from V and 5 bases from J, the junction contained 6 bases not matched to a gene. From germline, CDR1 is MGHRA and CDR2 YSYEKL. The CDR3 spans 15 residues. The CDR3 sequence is CASSQVAGGGDEQYF. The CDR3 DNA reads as TGCGCCAGCAGCCAAGTCGCGGGAGGGGGTGACGAGCAGTACTTC.

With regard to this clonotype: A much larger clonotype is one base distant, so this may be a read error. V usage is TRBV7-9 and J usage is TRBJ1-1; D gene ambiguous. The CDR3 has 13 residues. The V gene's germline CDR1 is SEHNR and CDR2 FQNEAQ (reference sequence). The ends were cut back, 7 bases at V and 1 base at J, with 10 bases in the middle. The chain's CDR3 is CASTTAPNTEAFF. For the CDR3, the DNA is TGTGCCAGCACCACAGCTCCGAACACTGAAGCTTTCTTT.

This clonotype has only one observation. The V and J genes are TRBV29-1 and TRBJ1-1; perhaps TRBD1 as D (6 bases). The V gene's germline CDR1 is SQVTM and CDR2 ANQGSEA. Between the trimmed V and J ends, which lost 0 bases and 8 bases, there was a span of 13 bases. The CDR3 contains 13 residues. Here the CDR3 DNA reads TGCAGCGTTGAAGATAGGGGGAGCCCCGAAGCTTTCTTT. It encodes CSVEDRGSPEAFF.

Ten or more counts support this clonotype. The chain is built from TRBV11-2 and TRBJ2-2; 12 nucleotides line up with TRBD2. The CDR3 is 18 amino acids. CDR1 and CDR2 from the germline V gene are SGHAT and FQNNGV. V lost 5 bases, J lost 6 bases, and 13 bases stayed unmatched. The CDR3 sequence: CASSPTSGRIEGAGELFF. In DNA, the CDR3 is TGTGCCAGCAGCCCGACTAGCGGGAGAATAGAGGGAGCCGGGGAGCTGTTTTTT. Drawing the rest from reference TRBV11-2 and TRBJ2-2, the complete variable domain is EAGVAQSPRYKIIEKRQSVAFWCNPISGHATLYWYQQILGQGPKLLIQFQNNGVVDDSQLPKDRFSAERLKGVDSTLKIQPAKLEDSAVYLCASSPTSGRIEGAGELFFGEGSRLTVL.